Below, 14 T cell receptor beta chains from the same sample are listed, as sequenced in a study of CD8+ T cells in alopecia areata. Sequencing relied on a cDNA template that was reverse transcribed from extracted RNA. Profiled with immunoSEQ multiplex PCR; TCRdb holds only in-frame clones, not every one. The sample lists 200,000 or so clones, about three fifths occurring once. The treatment denotes: oral pan-JAK inhibitor, 5-10 mg twice daily. This specimen consisted of CD4+ T cells sorted from blood, obtained at week 24, from a patient treated with tofacitinib. All receptors derive from a human donor with alopecia areata.

This chain connects TRBV5-4 to TRBJ2-7; D is perhaps TRBD2 (5 bases). V lost 0 bases to trimming and J lost 0 bases, with 10 bases between them. CDR1 and CDR2 (germline): SGHNT, YYREEE (reference sequence). This CDR3 is built from 15 residues. CDR3 residues: CASSLARGSSYEQYF. The CDR3, as DNA: TGTGCCAGCAGCTTGGCCCGAGGGAGCTCCTACGAGCAGTACTTC.

V and J are TRBV7-8 and TRBJ2-7; perhaps TRBD1 as D (6 bases). CDR3 length equals 14 residues. V was trimmed by 5 bases and J by 2 bases, leaving 13 bases between them. CDR1 and CDR2 (germline): SGHVS, FQNEAQ. As DNA, the CDR3 is TGTGCCAGCAGCCTCCAGACAGGCCCCTACGAGCAGTACTTC. Its translation is CASSLQTGPYEQYF.

This clone has more than one count but fewer than ten. This rearrangement joins TRBV6-6 to TRBJ2-3, with no clear D. The germline V gene encodes CDR1 MNHNY and CDR2 SVGAGI (reference sequence). The V end lost 3 bases, the J end lost 4 bases, and 5 bases lay between the germline ends. CDR3 length: 12 amino acids. The CDR3 here is CASSYVSDTQYF. CDR3 nucleotide sequence: TGTGCCAGCAGTTATGTTTCAGATACGCAGTATTTT.

The chain uses TRBV29-1 and TRBJ1-2; D is unresolved. Looked up from germline, CDR1 is SQVTM and CDR2 is ANQGSEA. Trimming left V 3 bases short and J 8 bases short, with 10 bases between. This CDR3 region has 11 residues. CDR3 sequence reads: CSVDILEGYTF. CDR3 in DNA: TGCAGCGTTGATATTTTGGAAGGCTACACCTTC.

J is TRBJ1-5 and V is TRBV7-2; D is uncertain. Per germline, CDR1 SGHTA and CDR2 FQGNSA. CDR3 length: 13 residues. Trimming stripped 2 bases from V and 0 bases from J, with 2 bases between. CDR3 protein: CASSLSSNQPQHF. CDR3 coding DNA: TGTGCCAGCAGCTTAAGTAGCAATCAGCCCCAGCATTTT.

This clone was seen more than once but under ten times. This chain links TRBV7-9 with TRBJ2-3; possibly TRBD1 or TRBD2 for D (5 bases each). The V end was cut by 3 bases, the J end by 4 bases, with 20 bases between. The CDR3 has 17 residues. The germline CDR1 and CDR2 sequences are SEHNR and FQNEAQ (reference sequence). The CDR3 spells CASSFVGPTTRADTQYF. The CDR3 DNA follows: TGTGCCAGCAGCTTCGTGGGACCTACTACCCGGGCAGATACGCAGTATTTT.

The rearrangement joins TRBV30 to TRBJ1-1; no reliable D call. The CDR3 is 13 amino acids. CDR1 is GTSNPN, CDR2 SVGIG, per germline (reference sequence). V dropped 3 bases and J dropped 5 bases, with 13 bases sitting between them. Here the CDR3 reads CAWSVIEWTEAFF. In DNA, the CDR3 is TGTGCCTGGAGCGTAATTGAATGGACTGAAGCTTTCTTT.

The chain couples TRBV27 to TRBJ2-6; D possibly corresponds to TRBD1 (5 bases). Germline V gene lookup returns CDR1 MNHEY and CDR2 SMNVEV (reference sequence). Trimming removed 10 bases at V and 0 bases at J, with 22 bases between. The CDR3 consists of 18 residues. The DNA of the CDR3 is TGTGCCAAGCTGACCAGGGTTCATTTCCACTCTGGGGCCAACGTCCTGACTTTC. It codes for CAKLTRVHFHSGANVLTF.

The chain joins TRBV9 to TRBJ2-7; unclear D gene. The germline V gene encodes CDR1 SGDLS and CDR2 YYNGEE. Trimming pared 2 bases from V and 1 base from J, leaving 13 bases between. The CDR3 contains 15 residues. The CDR3 sequence is CASSVNSNPSYEQYF. CDR3 sequence (DNA): TGTGCCAGCAGCGTCAATAGCAATCCATCCTACGAGCAGTACTTC.

In DNA, the CDR3 is TGCAGTGCCAAAAGAGTCTACGAGCAGTACTTC. Translating gives CSAKRVYEQYF. The rearrangement joins TRBV20-1 to TRBJ2-7; no definite D call. The V and J ends lost 6 bases and 3 bases respectively, with 9 bases between them. CDR1 is DFQATT and CDR2 is SNEGSKA in the germline V gene (reference sequence). This CDR3 spans 11 amino acids.

This chain connects TRBV9 to TRBJ1-2, with D perhaps matching TRBD1 (6 bases). The CDR3 runs to 15 residues. Germline-derived CDR1 and CDR2 are SGDLS and YYNGEE. Trimming pared 0 bases from V and 7 bases from J, leaving 16 bases between. This CDR3 reads CASSVEAGEFGGYTF. In nucleotides, the CDR3 is TGTGCCAGCAGCGTAGAGGCAGGGGAGTTTGGTGGCTACACCTTC.

The table lists this clone with a few counts. This chain links TRBV4-2 with TRBJ1-6; maybe TRBD1 (6 bases). The CDR3 spans 16 residues. From germline, CDR1 is LGHNA and CDR2 YNFKEQ. V was pared by 1 base and J by 7 bases, with 14 bases between. The CDR3 is CASSQGWDTNNSPLHF. The CDR3 coding sequence is TGTGCCAGCAGCCAAGGCTGGGACACTAACAATTCACCCCTCCACTTT.

This clone has a count of ten or more. The chain has TRBV7-2 and TRBJ2-2; tentatively, D is TRBD2 (5 bases). V was cut by 1 base and J by 7 bases, with 16 bases left in between. The CDR3 length is 16 residues. Germline V lookup: CDR1 SGHTA, CDR2 FQGNSA. The CDR3 DNA reads as TGTGCCAGCAGCTTAGTGCAACTAGGTTTTGGCGGGGAGCTGTTTTTT. It codes for CASSLVQLGFGGELFF.

The CDR3 nucleotides are TGCGCCAGCAGCCTACAGGGTTCTTGGAATCAGCCCCAGCATTTT. This translates into CASSLQGSWNQPQHF. The V call is TRBV5-1, the J call TRBJ1-5; weak D call: TRBD1 (6 bases). V was cut by 4 bases and J by 4 bases, with 15 bases left in between. Germline V gene data show CDR1 as SGHRS and CDR2 as YFSETQ. The CDR3 has 15 amino acids.